The entry below describes one T cell receptor (beta chain). V was cut by 6 bases and J by 0 bases, with 15 bases left in between. CDR3 length equals 16 residues. Germline V lookup: CDR1 MGHRA, CDR2 YSYEKL. Amplified TCR beta CDR3 regions derived from RNA transcripts. First-round RT-PCR with HTBI primers amplified the TCR CDR3 region. Each CDR3 protein is one row after TCRdb ran MiXCR on the multiplex PCR reads. The sample shows about 520,000 distinct CDR3 sequences, less than 25% of them seen only once. This sample is drawn from a study of T cells in Graves' hyperthyroidism and ophthalmopathy. Sequenced sample: blood. This chain links TRBV4-1 with TRBJ1-5; tentative D call: TRBD1 (5 bases). The sequence derives from a man younger than 35 with Graves' hyperthyroidism. The CDR3 DNA reads TGCGCCAGCAGACTAGGGGTCCCTGGTAGCAATCAGCCCCAGCATTTT. Translated, it gives CASRLGVPGSNQPQHF.